These 29 T cell receptor beta chains originate from one sample sequenced in a study of cytomegalovirus exposure and HLA in healthy donors. Here immunoSEQ multiplex PCR was the method, and the copy in TCRdb shows in-frame clones only, minus some. The sample includes 150,000 to 200,000 clones, roughly 89% seen only once; the top ten take 4% to 5%. The source material was PBMCs. These receptors came from a man younger than 30 in good health and CMV-seropositive.

This clone was counted only a few times. The chain carries TRBV7-3 and TRBJ2-2; D perhaps matches TRBD1 (6 bases). CDR1 is SGHTA, CDR2 FQGTGA, per germline. The CDR3 spans 16 residues. Trimming shortened V by 0 bases and J by 4 bases, and 12 bases separated the two germline ends. This chain's CDR3 is CASSLTGQGSTGELFF. The CDR3 bases are TGTGCCAGCAGCTTAACGGGGCAGGGGAGCACCGGGGAGCTGTTTTTT. The whole variable domain, remainder taken from reference TRBV7-3 and TRBJ2-2, is GAGVSQTPSNKVTEKGKYVELRCDPISGHTALYWYRQSLGQGPEFLIYFQGTGAADDSGLPNDRFFAVRPEGSVSTLKIQRTERGDSAVYLCASSLTGQGSTGELFFGEGSRLTVL.

V gene TRBV19 combines with J gene TRBJ1-1; a possible D gene is TRBD1 (5 bases). Germline CDR1 LNHDA, CDR2 SQIVND (reference sequence). The CDR3 runs 13 residues. The germline V and J ends were trimmed by 10 bases and 6 bases, with 18 bases remaining between them. This CDR3 reads CATRVGQGPEAFF. The CDR3 DNA reads as TGTGCCACCAGGGTGGGCCAGGGCCCTGAAGCTTTCTTT.

This clone was seen a handful of times. The chain joins TRBV2 to TRBJ2-7; D not certain. The CDR3 spans 12 residues. The germline gives CDR1 SNHLY, CDR2 FYNNEI. Trimming pared 4 bases from V and 2 bases from J, leaving 6 bases between. CDR3 in amino acids: CASSALTYEQYF. CDR3 DNA sequence: TGTGCCAGCAGTGCTCTTACCTACGAGCAGTACTTC.

This rearrangement joins TRBV28 to TRBJ2-1; 11 nucleotides match TRBD2. The CDR3 covers 16 residues. CDR1 is MDHEN, CDR2 SYDVKM, per germline. V dropped 7 bases and J dropped 6; count of bases not matched to a gene: 11. This CDR3 reads CASTLRLAGSSNEQFF. CDR3 nucleotides: TGTGCCAGCACCCTGCGACTAGCGGGGAGTTCCAATGAGCAGTTCTTC.

The J gene is TRBJ2-1, the V gene TRBV19; 8 bases line up with TRBD2. The CDR3 contains 12 residues. The germline CDR1 and CDR2 sequences are LNHDA and SQIVND (reference sequence). V lost 6 bases to trimming and J lost 6 bases; unmatched junction nucleotides: 1. In nucleotides, the CDR3 is TGTGCCAGTAGCGGGAGGGCCAATGAGCAGTTCTTC. The encoded protein is CASSGRANEQFF.

This chain connects TRBV19 to TRBJ1-4, with a possible D match to TRBD1 (5 bases). V was shortened by 0 bases and J by 5 bases, with 16 bases between the two germline ends. This CDR3 region has 17 residues. Looked up from germline, CDR1 is LNHDA and CDR2 is SQIVND (reference sequence). The CDR3 spells CASSIDESTGLNEKLFF. In nucleotides, the CDR3 is TGTGCCAGTAGTATAGATGAATCAACAGGCCTCAATGAAAAACTGTTTTTT.

This chain links TRBV10-1 with TRBJ2-5; 8 bases are a match to TRBD1. The length of the CDR3 is 15 residues. V dropped 1 base and J dropped 3; count of bases not matched to a gene: 4. Germline assignment: CDR1 WNHNN and CDR2 SYGVQD (reference sequence). CDR3 protein: CASSEWDRIEETQYF. The CDR3 DNA reads TGCGCCAGCAGTGAGTGGGACAGGATTGAAGAGACCCAGTACTTC.

This chain joins TRBV27 and TRBJ2-4; 10 bases map to TRBD2. V lost 5 bases to trimming and J lost 7 bases; unmatched junction nucleotides: 8. Germline V lookup: CDR1 MNHEY, CDR2 SMNVEV (reference sequence). This CDR3 contains 15 residues. DNA for the CDR3: TGTGCCAGCAGTACCCCAGCTAGCGGGAGTAACATTCAGTACTTC. Translated: CASSTPASGSNIQYF.

This chain uses TRBV6-5 with TRBJ2-7, with D perhaps TRBD1 (6 bases). CDR1 and CDR2 from the germline V gene are MNHEY and SVGAGI. V lost 6 bases and J lost 7, with 19 bases in between. There are 14 residues in the CDR3. CDR3 in DNA: TGTGCCAGCAGGTTTGGGGGCGGATTGTATGAGCAGTACTTC. Translated: CASRFGGGLYEQYF.

J is TRBJ2-3 and V is TRBV28; 11 nucleotides align to TRBD2. J gave up 2 bases and V 5 bases, and 24 bases lay outside the gene matches. CDR1 MDHEN and CDR2 SYDVKM come from the germline V gene. The CDR3 length is 22 residues. The CDR3 loop is CASSPGDSGLADSKGHTDTQYF. The DNA for the CDR3 is TGTGCCAGCAGTCCAGGAGACTCGGGACTAGCGGACTCCAAGGGGCACACAGATACGCAGTATTTT. The variable domain in full, completed from reference TRBV28 and TRBJ2-3, reads DVKVTQSSRYLVKRTGEKVFLECVQDMDHENMFWYRQDPGLGLRLIYFSYDVKMKEKGDIPEGYSVSREKKERFSLILESASTNQTSMYLCASSPGDSGLADSKGHTDTQYFGPGTRLTVL.

This CDR3 reads CASSATGISYEQYF. The CDR3 DNA is TGTGCCAGCAGCGCGACAGGGATCTCCTACGAGCAGTACTTC. The chain has TRBV7-9 and TRBJ2-7; 7 nucleotides line up with TRBD1. The V gene's germline CDR1 is SEHNR and CDR2 FQNEAQ (reference sequence). V lost 5 bases to trimming and J lost 0 bases; unmatched junction nucleotides: 4. The CDR3 is 14 amino acids.

The V call is TRBV6-5, the J call TRBJ2-7, with D possibly TRBD1 on 5 matching bases. The CDR3 extends over 15 amino acids. Germline loops: CDR1 MNHEY, CDR2 SVGAGI. Trimming took off 0 bases at V and 3 bases at J, with 12 bases between the two ends. The CDR3 nucleotides read TGTGCCAGCAGTTACTCGATGGACACTCTCTACGAGCAGTACTTC. It specifies CASSYSMDTLYEQYF.

The V and J genes are TRBV18 and TRBJ2-5, with D uncertain. The CDR3 is 15 amino acids. Germline V gene data show CDR1 as KGHSH and CDR2 as LQKENI. Trimming stripped 4 bases from V and 0 bases from J, with 12 bases between. CDR3 sequence reads: CASSLSTTYQETQYF. CDR3 DNA sequence: TGTGCCAGCTCACTTTCGACAACGTACCAAGAGACCCAGTACTTC.

This chain uses TRBV5-4 with TRBJ2-1; no clear D gene. V shed 0 bases and J shed 0 bases, with 4 bases lying between them. The CDR3 is made up of 14 amino acids. From germline, CDR1 is SGHNT and CDR2 YYREEE (reference sequence). The CDR3 DNA follows: TGTGCCAGCAGCTTGGGCGGCTCCTACAATGAGCAGTTCTTC. Its protein is CASSLGGSYNEQFF. Based on the CDR3 plus reference TRBV5-4 and TRBJ2-1, the full variable domain is ETGVTQSPTHLIKTRGQQVTLRCSSQSGHNTVSWYQQALGQGPQFIFQYYREEENGRGNFPPRFSGLQFPNYSSELNVNALELDDSALYLCASSLGGSYNEQFFGPGTRLTVL.

The genes are TRBV28 and TRBJ2-1, with D hard to call. Looked up from germline, CDR1 is MDHEN and CDR2 is SYDVKM. V lost 10 bases and J lost 1, with 8 bases in between. The CDR3 spans 12 residues. CDR3 sequence (DNA): TGTGCCACCACCGCGTCCTACAATGAGCAGTTCTTC. This sequence encodes CATTASYNEQFF.

The V gene is TRBV19, the J gene TRBJ2-1; 8 bases agree with TRBD1. V lost 4 bases and J lost 7; bases outside the gene matches: 6. Germline V gives CDR1 LNHDA, CDR2 SQIVND (reference sequence). CDR3 length: 14 amino acids. The CDR3 DNA follows: TGTGCCAGTAGTACGGACAGGGCCAGAAATGAGCAGTTCTTC. Amino acid sequence: CASSTDRARNEQFF.

The sample holds one count of this clone. The chain has TRBV15 and TRBJ2-2; possibly TRBD1 for D (6 bases). Germline assignment: CDR1 LNHNV and CDR2 YYDKDF (reference sequence). V lost 9 bases to trimming and J lost 0 bases, with 11 bases between them. This CDR3 is 14 amino acids long. In DNA form, the CDR3 reads TGTGCCACAACCGGGACACCGAACACCGGGGAGCTGTTTTTT. It yields the protein CATTGTPNTGELFF.

In this sample, this clone turned up once. The V call is TRBV10-1, the J call TRBJ2-7; D is uncertain. V was cut by 3 bases and J by 0 bases, with 9 bases left in between. Germline V gives CDR1 WNHNN, CDR2 SYGVQD (reference sequence). The CDR3 loop spans 14 amino acids. The CDR3 DNA follows: TGCGCCAGCAGTGATTCGGAGCCCTCCTACGAGCAGTACTTC. Protein: CASSDSEPSYEQYF.

V is TRBV6-5 and J is TRBJ2-6; no clear D. This CDR3 is built from 14 residues. The germline V and J ends were trimmed by 4 bases and 4 bases, with 8 bases remaining between them. Germline V lookup: CDR1 MNHEY, CDR2 SVGAGI. The CDR3 reads CASSSLPGANVLTF. CDR3 nucleotides: TGTGCCAGCAGTTCTCTACCCGGGGCCAACGTCCTGACTTTC.

As regards this clone: A junction boundary mismatches the germline segment, possibly from a read error. The CDR3 reads CASSPGYGANVPTF. In DNA, the CDR3 is TGTGCCAGCAGTCCCGGGTATGGGGCCAACGTCCCGACTTTC. This chain uses TRBV6-5 with TRBJ2-6; TRBD1 is a possible D gene (5 bases). Germline V gene sequence: CDR1 MNHEY, CDR2 SVGAGI. The CDR3 covers 14 residues.

This chain joins TRBV9 and TRBJ2-5, with 11 nucleotides matching TRBD2. The trim removed 0 bases at V and 4 bases at J, leaving 2 bases unmatched. The CDR3 contains 15 residues. Germline CDR1 and CDR2: SGDLS and YYNGEE. CDR3 nucleotide sequence: TGTGCCAGCAGCGTAGCTAGCGGGAGGCTAGAGACCCAGTACTTC. Translating it yields CASSVASGRLETQYF.

The chain couples TRBV6-1 to TRBJ1-1; 7 bases map to TRBD1. After removal of 2 bases from V and 0 bases from J, the junction contained 6 bases not matched to a gene. The germline gives CDR1 MNHNS, CDR2 SASEGT. This CDR3 spans 16 amino acids. The CDR3, as DNA: TGTGCCAGCAGTGAACGAGGGGGACAGATGAACACTGAAGCTTTCTTT. Translating it yields CASSERGGQMNTEAFF.

The chain links TRBV28 to TRBJ1-2; unclear D gene. The CDR3 contains 11 residues. Per germline, CDR1 MDHEN and CDR2 SYDVKM. The germline V and J ends were trimmed by 8 bases and 1 base, with 5 bases remaining between them. The CDR3 reads CASAGNYGYTF. For the CDR3, the DNA is TGTGCCAGCGCGGGTAACTATGGCTACACCTTC.

The chain couples TRBV18 to TRBJ2-7, with TRBD2 matching over 13 bases. This CDR3 has 16 residues. Germline V gene lookup returns CDR1 KGHSH and CDR2 LQKENI. With 3 bases clipped from V and 1 base from J, the junction kept 3 bases outside the gene matches. This CDR3 is CASSPQGLAGSYEQYF. The CDR3 DNA follows: TGTGCCAGCTCACCGCAGGGACTAGCGGGATCCTACGAGCAGTACTTC.

Worth noting for this clone: One junction end does not reproduce the germline sequence, and a read error may be involved. V and J are TRBV7-7 and TRBJ2-7; D might be TRBD1 (6 bases). The CDR3 is made up of 13 amino acids. Germline V lookup: CDR1 SSHAT, CDR2 FNYEAQ (reference sequence). CDR3 residues: CASSLGTLYEQYF. In DNA form, the CDR3 reads TGTGCTAGCAGCTTAGGGACACTCTACGAGCAGTACTTC. Supplemented by reference TRBV7-7 and TRBJ2-7, the full variable domain reads GAGVSQSPRYKVTKRGQDVTLRCDPISSHATLYWYQQALGQGPEFLTYFNYEAQPDKSGLPSDRFSAERPEGSISTLTIQRTEQRDSAMYRCASSLGTLYEQYFGPGTRLTVT.

The rearrangement joins TRBV6-5 to TRBJ1-2; 8 positions match TRBD1. This CDR3 is built from 13 residues. The trim removed 6 bases at V and 2 bases at J, leaving 2 bases unmatched. The germline gives CDR1 MNHEY, CDR2 SVGAGI. The CDR3 sequence: CASRGTGNYGYTF. In nucleotides, the CDR3 is TGTGCCAGCAGGGGGACAGGAAACTATGGCTACACCTTC.

V is TRBV5-1 and J is TRBJ2-5, with 11 bases matching TRBD2. The V gene's germline CDR1 is SGHRS and CDR2 YFSETQ. CDR3 size: 15 residues. V was pared by 1 base and J by 5 bases, with 4 bases of the junction left unmatched. CDR3 in DNA: TGCGCCAGCAGCTTGACTAGCGGGAGTATGGAGACCCAGTACTTC. Translation gives CASSLTSGSMETQYF.

This clone has just one count. The chain couples TRBV27 to TRBJ1-1, with D perhaps matching TRBD1 (6 bases). The V end lost 4 bases, the J end lost 5 bases, and 14 bases lay between the germline ends. Looked up from germline, CDR1 is MNHEY and CDR2 is SMNVEV (reference sequence). The CDR3 loop spans 14 amino acids. The CDR3 sequence: CASSSTLTGTEAFF. CDR3 sequence (DNA): TGTGCCAGCAGTTCGACGCTGACAGGTACTGAAGCTTTCTTT.

This clone was counted a few times. The V and J genes are TRBV6-5 and TRBJ2-2, with D tentatively TRBD2 (6 bases). The CDR3 has 13 amino acids. V lost 6 bases, J lost 4 bases, and 9 bases lay in between. The germline V gene encodes CDR1 MNHEY and CDR2 SVGAGI. DNA for the CDR3: TGTGCCAGCAGCCGGGGACTCACCGGGGAGCTGTTTTTT. Protein: CASSRGLTGELFF.